This T cell receptor beta chain was found in a study of T cell responses to AZD1222 COVID-19 vaccine. The study, taken as a whole, reports: Females made up more of the donors, who were largely white British, and clonal diversity may have come out too low. Just a handful of people given AZD1222 tested seropositive at baseline.

For this clone: The antigen remains unidentified.

Clones were sequenced by immunoSEQ multiplex PCR, and TCRdb holds only the in-frame ones, with some missing. The sample holds some 100,000 clones, roughly 91% seen once. The sample in question was peripheral blood, obtained 28 days after the second AZD1222 dose. This clonotype originated in an adult who received the AZD1222 COVID-19 vaccine.

CDR3 in amino acids: CASSRVGDTEAFF. In DNA form, the CDR3 reads TGTGCCAGCAGCCGAGTGGGTGACACTGAAGCTTTCTTT. This chain connects TRBV6-5 to TRBJ1-1; D remains ambiguous. Germline V gene lookup returns CDR1 MNHEY and CDR2 SVGAGI. The ends were cut back, 6 bases at V and 3 bases at J, with 11 bases in the middle. This CDR3 contains 13 residues.